Following are 18 T cell receptor beta chains from one sample sequenced in a study of neurological immune-mediated disorders (dated by TCRdb to the late 2010s). The library was prepared using 5' RACE. Sequencing instrument: Illumina HiSeq 2500. TCRdb cleaned the public reads at Q25 with fastp, built clones with MiXCR and kept in-frame beta chains. Duplicate CDR3 protein sequences are folded into a single record with the most common DNA and genes. The sample table shows 45,000 or so distinct CDR3 sequences, and roughly 13% are seen once. Over 0.95% of the sample belongs to the ten largest clones. Sequencing used PBMCs. The receptor set was obtained from a female donor in good health.

This clonotype was picked up many times. This rearrangement joins TRBV5-6 to TRBJ2-7; D is unresolved. Trimming shortened V by 0 bases and J by 0 bases, and 13 bases separated the two germline ends. The germline gives CDR1 SGHDT, CDR2 YYEEEE. The CDR3 sequence is 16 residues long. This CDR3 is CASSLGSLRNSYEQYF. The CDR3 region has the DNA TGTGCCAGCAGCTTGGGGTCTCTCCGCAACTCCTACGAGCAGTACTTC.

This clonotype was observed a handful of times. This rearrangement joins TRBV3-1 to TRBJ2-7, with 10 bases aligning to TRBD2. There are 15 residues in the CDR3. V shed 4 bases, J shed 3 bases, and the junction held 6 bases outside the gene matches. The germline CDR1 and CDR2 sequences are LGHDT and YNNKEL (reference sequence). The CDR3 DNA reads as TGTGCCAGCAGCCCCGCGGCTAGCGGGGGCTACGAGCAGTACTTC. Protein: CASSPAASGGYEQYF.

This clonotype was picked up many times. The chain joins TRBV6-5 to TRBJ1-4; 8 bases are a match to TRBD1. The germline gives CDR1 MNHEY, CDR2 SVGAGI. The CDR3 sequence is 13 residues long. V lost 10 bases and J lost 8; bases outside the gene matches: 9. CDR3 in amino acids: CATHGQGGEKLFF. Here the CDR3 DNA reads TGTGCCACACACGGACAGGGAGGAGAAAAACTGTTTTTT.

This clonotype was seen at least ten times. The rearrangement links TRBV9 to TRBJ2-1; D might be TRBD2 (6 bases). V was shortened by 0 bases and J by 3 bases, with 13 bases between the two germline ends. CDR1 is SGDLS and CDR2 is YYNGEE in the germline V gene. The CDR3 consists of 16 residues. The CDR3 DNA reads TGTGCCAGCAGCGTAGGGGGACTTGGGGGCTACAATGAGCAGTTCTTC. This translates into CASSVGGLGGYNEQFF.

The sample holds many counts of this clonotype. The chain uses TRBV5-1 and TRBJ2-2; tentative D call: TRBD1 (6 bases). Germline V gene data show CDR1 as SGHRS and CDR2 as YFSETQ. This CDR3 contains 14 residues. V shed 5 bases and J shed 2 bases, with 10 bases lying between them. The CDR3 nucleotides read TGCGCCAGCAGTGGGGGCAGAAACACCGGGGAGCTGTTTTTT. It yields the protein CASSGGRNTGELFF. Together with reference TRBV5-1 and TRBJ2-2, the CDR3 gives the full variable domain: KAGVTQTPRYLIKTRGQQVTLSCSPISGHRSVSWYQQTPGQGLQFLFEYFSETQRNKGNFPGRFSGRQFSNSRSEMNVSTLELGDSALYLCASSGGRNTGELFFGEGSRLTVL.

This clonotype occurred many times. This chain uses TRBV4-2 with TRBJ2-2; possibly TRBD1 or TRBD2 for D (5 bases each). This CDR3 has 15 amino acids. The V end was cut by 0 bases, the J end by 5 bases, with 10 bases between. Germline CDR1 reads LGHNA; CDR2 reads YNFKEQ. As DNA, the CDR3 is TGTGCCAGCAGCCAAGATTTGAGGGGTACCGGGGAGCTGTTTTTT. Translation: CASSQDLRGTGELFF.

This clonotype was seen ten or more times. The chain couples TRBV5-1 to TRBJ2-3, with unresolved D. The V gene's germline CDR1 is SGHRS and CDR2 YFSETQ. V lost 4 bases and J 4 bases, leaving 13 bases between the germline ends. The CDR3 spans 14 residues. CDR3 nucleotides: TGCGCCAGCAGCCCCCGAGTGGGCGCAGATACGCAGTATTTT. Protein: CASSPRVGADTQYF.

This clonotype was seen many times. The genes are TRBV5-1 and TRBJ2-3; D may be TRBD2 (6 bases). This CDR3 is 15 amino acids long. Trimming pared 6 bases from V and 3 bases from J, leaving 17 bases between. Germline loops: CDR1 SGHRS, CDR2 YFSETQ. CDR3 nucleotides: TGCGCCAGCAACCTGGACGGGAGATGGACAGATACGCAGTATTTT. Protein product: CASNLDGRWTDTQYF.

This clonotype was picked up many times. This chain uses TRBV28 with TRBJ1-5; TRBD1 matches at 10 bases. From germline, CDR1 is MDHEN and CDR2 SYDVKM. Unmatched junction bases numbered 7, after V lost 5 bases and J lost 3 bases. The CDR3 covers 16 residues. The CDR3 is CASSLGGQGNNQPQHF. Here the CDR3 DNA reads TGTGCCAGCAGTCTAGGGGGACAGGGGAACAATCAGCCCCAGCATTTT.

This clonotype was counted at least ten times. The gene calls are TRBV6-6 and TRBJ1-4; D is perhaps TRBD1 (6 bases). CDR1 and CDR2 (germline): MNHNY, SVGAGI (reference sequence). Trimming left V 0 bases short and J 3 bases short, with 8 bases between. This CDR3 spans 15 amino acids. The CDR3 nucleotides are TGTGCCAGCAGTTACTCGGGGGCTGCTAATGAAAAACTGTTTTTT. It is translated as CASSYSGAANEKLFF.

Ten or more counts support this clonotype. This chain joins TRBV20-1 and TRBJ1-2, with D uncertain. Germline CDR1 and CDR2: DFQATT and SNEGSKA (reference sequence). Trimming took off 0 bases at V and 7 bases at J, with 12 bases between the two ends. The CDR3 is 13 amino acids. CDR3 coding DNA: TGCAGTGCTAGAGATTCCCTCAGCTTTGGCTACACCTTC. Translated: CSARDSLSFGYTF.

This clonotype was recorded many times. The chain combines TRBV12-3 or TRBV12-4 with TRBJ2-1; 12 bases fit TRBD1. The CDR3 is 13 amino acids. After removal of 8 bases from V and 12 bases from J, the junction contained 8 bases not matched to a gene. For the CDR3, the DNA is TGTGCCAGCGGCCACGGGACAGGGGGCTTGCAGTTCTTC. Translated, it gives CASGHGTGGLQFF.

The sample holds many counts of this clonotype. The chain has TRBV29-1 and TRBJ1-2; 7 nucleotides match TRBD1. CDR3 size: 13 residues. The V segment lost 4 bases and the J segment 7 bases; nucleotides outside the gene matches: 9. Germline CDR1 SQVTM, CDR2 ANQGSEA. The CDR3 coding sequence is TGCAGCGTTGGATCCGGACAGGTCTCTGGCTACACCTTC. This translates into CSVGSGQVSGYTF. Filled out from reference TRBV29-1 and TRBJ1-2, the complete variable domain reads SAVISQKPSRDICQRGTSLTIQCQVDSQVTMMFWYRQQPGQSLTLIATANQGSEATYESGFVIDKFPISRPNLTFSTLTVSNMSPEDSSIYLCSVGSGQVSGYTFGSGTRLTVV.

Worth noting for this clonotype: This may stem from a read error, because a much larger clone lies one nucleotide away. The chain joins TRBV7-2 to TRBJ2-3, with 11 bases fitting TRBD2. CDR3 length: 16 residues. Germline loops: CDR1 SGHTA, CDR2 FQGNSA. CDR3 region: CASSGLAGGLGDMQYF. The CDR3, as DNA: TGTGCCAGCAGTGGCTTAGCGGGGGGGCTTGGAGATATGCAGTATTTT.

This clonotype came up many times. The chain is built from TRBV6-1 and TRBJ2-3; TRBD2 agrees at 14 bases. CDR1 is MNHNS, CDR2 SASEGT, per germline. This CDR3 region has 15 residues. V shed 4 bases, J shed 4 bases, and the junction held 1 base outside the gene matches. The CDR3 protein is CASSGLAGGPDTQYF. CDR3 DNA: TGTGCCAGCAGTGGACTAGCGGGAGGGCCAGATACGCAGTATTTT.

This clonotype occurred a few times. This chain connects TRBV3-1 to TRBJ2-1; TRBD1 agrees at 9 bases. The ends lost 5 bases at V and 3 bases at J; junction bases unmatched: 8. Per the germline V gene, CDR1 is LGHDT and CDR2 is YNNKEL (reference sequence). The CDR3 extends over 16 amino acids. The CDR3 sequence: CASSETGTGIYNEQFF. CDR3 bases: TGTGCCAGCAGCGAAACCGGGACAGGGATCTACAATGAGCAGTTCTTC.

In its sample, this clonotype was seen many times. The chain recombines TRBV12-3 or TRBV12-4 with TRBJ1-1; tentative D call: TRBD1 (5 bases). V dropped 5 bases and J dropped 6 bases, with 13 bases sitting between them. This CDR3 has 13 residues. The CDR3 loop is CASSLLRDAEAFF. The CDR3 DNA is TGTGCCAGCAGTCTACTCAGGGACGCTGAAGCTTTCTTT.

This clonotype was counted ten times or more. This chain links TRBV28 with TRBJ1-2; D unclear. The V gene lost 4 bases and the J gene lost 8 bases, with 11 bases spanning the gap. Germline CDR1 is MDHEN and CDR2 is SYDVKM. There are 12 residues in the CDR3. CDR3 in amino acids: CASSSGPKGYTF. CDR3 coding DNA: TGTGCCAGCAGTTCCGGGCCGAAGGGCTACACCTTC.